Listed below are T cell receptor beta chains from one sample, sequenced in a study of a mutant IDH1 vaccine in newly diagnosed glioma. This table comes from immunoSEQ multiplex PCR, and its TCRdb copy is limited to in-frame clones, with some not included. The repertoire includes approximately 60,000 clones, about 81% of them detected once, and about 8.1% sits in the top ten. These TCRs are of unknown antigen specificity. This material consisted of PBMCs, taken from a glioma patient whose treatment included an IDH1 peptide vaccine. The source is a woman between 40 and 55 years old with glioma. Some clones in this sample may be carry-over from other donors' samples. The CDR3 runs from the conserved cysteine through the conserved F or W. The D gene is left open where the match is weak. Size tells how often a clone was seen (once, few, many) or the class of an expanded clone, and some rows leave it out.

14	TRBV6-5	TRBJ1-1	-	-	TGTGCCAGCAGTTACAGGGCGGGGGGGGCTGAAGCTTTCTTT	CASSYRAGGAEAFF
14	TRBV10-1	TRBJ2-2	-	TRBD2	TGCGCCAGCAGTGGGGAGACTAGCTCCGGGGAGCTGTTTTTT	CASSGETSSGELFF
15	TRBV5-1	TRBJ2-4	-	-	TGCGCCAGCAGGACAGATATAAGGAGCCAAAACATTCAGTACTTC	CASRTDIRSQNIQYF
11	TRBV25-1	TRBJ2-7	once	-	TGTGCCAGCACAGGGATTGGCCCAGAGCACTTC	CASTGIGPEHF
18	TRBV4-3	TRBJ2-7	-	TRBD1	TGCGCCAGCAGCCAAGATAGGGAGACCGGGACAGCCAACTACGAGCAGTACTTC	CASSQDRETGTANYEQYF
14	TRBV30	TRBJ2-5	-	TRBD1	TGTGCCTGGATCCGGGACAGGGGGAGGGAGACCCAGTACTTC	CAWIRDRGRETQYF
12	TRBV5-1	TRBJ1-3	once	-	TGCGCCAGCAGCTTGGATGGAAACACCATATATTTT	CASSLDGNTIYF
15	TRBV18	TRBJ2-3	-	-	TGTGCCAGCTCACCACCGAATGTCGTTTCAGATACGCAGTATTTT	CASSPPNVVSDTQYF
15	TRBV6-5	TRBJ1-2	-	-	TGTGCCAGCAGTTACGACCCAAGGGGGAGGTATGGCTACACCTTC	CASSYDPRGRYGYTF
12	TRBV19	TRBJ1-5	-	-	TGTGCCACCCTGGGAGCTGGGCAGCCCCAGCATTTT	CATLGAGQPQHF
13	TRBV10-1	TRBJ1-6	-	-	TGCGCCAGCAGTGATAGCCGGGGGTCACCCCTCCACTTT	CASSDSRGSPLHF
15	TRBV19	TRBJ2-7	-	TRBD1	TGTGCCAGTAGTCCCTCGGGACAGGGTTTCCACGAGCAGTACTTC	CASSPSGQGFHEQYF
13	TRBV9	TRBJ2-5	-	-	TGTGCCAGCAGCGTTTCCCTTTATGAGACCCAGTACTTC	CASSVSLYETQYF
13	TRBV27	TRBJ1-5	-	-	TGTGCCAGCAGTTTAGGGGGAAGTCAGCCCCAGCATTTT	CASSLGGSQPQHF
13	TRBV15	TRBJ1-1	-	-	TGTGCCACCAGCAGGGGCGGGGGGGAGGAAGCTTTCTTT	CATSRGGGEEAFF
16	TRBV2	TRBJ2-7	-	TRBD2	TGTGCCAGCAGGGACGTCGGTGGCGGGGGGCCCTACGAGCAGTACTTC	CASRDVGGGGPYEQYF
14	TRBV5-1	TRBJ2-3	few	TRBD2	TGCGCCAGCCTCCGGGGGGGTAGCACAGATACGCAGTATTTT	CASLRGGSTDTQYF
14	TRBV19	TRBJ1-2	once	-	TGTGCCAGTAGTCCCGCGACGGTTAACTATGGCTACACCTTC	CASSPATVNYGYTF
15	TRBV7-2	TRBJ1-6	-	-	TGTGCCAGCAGCTTACGCCGGGGGGTTGACTCACCCCTCCACTTT	CASSLRRGVDSPLHF
14	TRBV6-1	TRBJ2-5	-	-	TGTGCCAGCAGCGCAGGGCCCTCTCAAGAGACCCAGTACTTC	CASSAGPSQETQYF
14	TRBV2	TRBJ2-7	-	TRBD1	TGTGCCAGCAGCCCGGGACAGGGGGCCTACGAGCAGTACTTC	CASSPGQGAYEQYF
13	TRBV6-6	TRBJ1-2	-	-	TGTGCCAGCACTCTTGGCAGGGACTATGGCTACACCTTC	CASTLGRDYGYTF
18	TRBV7-9	TRBJ2-5	-	-	TGTGCCAGCAGCTTAGGGCGGGGTGGACCGGACATACAAGAGACCCAGTACTTC	CASSLGRGGPDIQETQYF
16	TRBV6-1	TRBJ2-5	-	-	TGTGCCAGCAGTGAACTGGGCGGGGTGACCCGGGAGACCCAGTACTTC	CASSELGGVTRETQYF
12	TRBV7-3	TRBJ2-5	-	-	TGTGCCAGCAGCCAGAGTGGGGAGACCCAGTACTTC	CASSQSGETQYF
15	TRBV5-1	TRBJ2-1	once	TRBD1	TGCGCCAGCAGCTTGACAGGGGGTTCCTACAATGAGCAGTTCTTC	CASSLTGGSYNEQFF
14	TRBV7-9	TRBJ1-2	-	-	TGTGCCAGCAACTGGGACGGGGGCTGGGATCGCTACACCTTC	CASNWDGGWDRYTF
14	TRBV5-1	TRBJ2-2	-	-	TGCGCCAGCAGCTTGGGGGGCCAGGCCGGGGAGCTGTTTTTT	CASSLGGQAGELFF
13	TRBV6-5	TRBJ1-2	-	-	TGTGCCAGCAGTCCCGACAGATTCTATGGCTACACCTTC	CASSPDRFYGYTF
13	TRBV29-1	TRBJ2-7	-	TRBD1	TGCAGCGTGGCCTGGACAGGGACCTACGAGCAGTACTTC	CSVAWTGTYEQYF
16	TRBV14	TRBJ2-7	-	-	TGTGCCAGCAGCCATTCGACAGGTCCGAGCTCCTACGAGCAGTACTTC	CASSHSTGPSSYEQYF
15	TRBV5-1	TRBJ2-1	few	-	TGCGCCAGCAGCTTGGCCTTGGGGGCCTTCAATGAGCAGTTCTTC	CASSLALGAFNEQFF
14	TRBV7-9	TRBJ2-7	-	-	TGTGCCAGCAGCTTACCAGGGGGGTCCTACGAGCAGTACTTC	CASSLPGGSYEQYF
11	TRBV20-1	TRBJ1-2	-	-	TGCAGTGCTAGCACCCTGAGCGGCTACACCTTC	CSASTLSGYTF
13	TRBV7-6	TRBJ2-3	-	TRBD2	TGTGCCAGCGCGGGGGGATACACAGATACGCAGTATTTT	CASAGGYTDTQYF
13	TRBV2	TRBJ1-3	-	-	TGTGCCACGAGGGGGTCCTCTGGAAACACCATATATTTT	CATRGSSGNTIYF
13	TRBV7-2	TRBJ1-2	once	-	TGTGCCAGCAGCTCCGTGAATAACTATGGCTACACCTTC	CASSSVNNYGYTF
16	TRBV15	TRBJ2-7	-	-	TGTGCCACCAGCAGGGCCTCCGGGACATACGATTACGAGCAGTACTTC	CATSRASGTYDYEQYF
13	TRBV6-4	TRBJ1-1	-	-	TGTGCCAGCAGTAACCTGGGAGGCACTGAAGCTTTCTTT	CASSNLGGTEAFF
16	TRBV6-1	TRBJ1-2	-	TRBD1	TGTGCCAGCAGTGTGGGACAGGGGGCTGGGAACTATGGCTACACCTTC	CASSVGQGAGNYGYTF
13	TRBV7-9	TRBJ2-3	-	-	TGTGCCAGCAGCACCCAAAATGGCGATACGCAGTATTTT	CASSTQNGDTQYF
15	TRBV30	TRBJ1-1	few	-	TGTGCCTGGAGCCCACTTCGGGGGGCTAACACTGAAGCTTTCTTT	CAWSPLRGANTEAFF
15	TRBV7-8	TRBJ1-6	-	-	TGTGCCAGCAGCCGGACCGTAGATATGAATTCACCCCTCCACTTT	CASSRTVDMNSPLHF
15	TRBV5-6	TRBJ1-5	-	-	TGTGCCAGCAGCTTGGGACGGGGTCGCAATCAGCCCCAGCATTTT	CASSLGRGRNQPQHF
15	TRBV30	TRBJ1-1	-	-	TGTGCCTGGGCCCCGGGGGCGTACATGAACACTGAAGCTTTCTTT	CAWAPGAYMNTEAFF
15	TRBV6-1	TRBJ2-5	-	TRBD2	TGTGCCAGCAGTGAGCGGGGGAGGTACCAAGAGACCCAGTACTTC	CASSERGRYQETQYF
15	TRBV9	TRBJ2-1	-	TRBD2	TGTGCCAGCAGCCCCCGGGAGGACATAAGGAATGAGCAGTTCTTC	CASSPREDIRNEQFF
13	TRBV18	TRBJ2-3	-	-	TGTGCCAGCTCACCATCACTGCACTATACGCAGTATTTT	CASSPSLHYTQYF
15	TRBV29-1	TRBJ2-5	-	TRBD2	TGCAGCGTCCCTCTACTAGCGGGGGGGCCGGGGACCCAGTACTTC	CSVPLLAGGPGTQYF
14	TRBV6-5	TRBJ1-4	-	-	TGTGCCAGCACAGTTAGGCAGGGGTATGAAAAACTGTTTTTT	CASTVRQGYEKLFF
15	TRBV6-1	TRBJ1-2	-	-	TGTGCCAGCAGTGAAGATGGGCGGGAGGGCTATGGCTACACCTTC	CASSEDGREGYGYTF